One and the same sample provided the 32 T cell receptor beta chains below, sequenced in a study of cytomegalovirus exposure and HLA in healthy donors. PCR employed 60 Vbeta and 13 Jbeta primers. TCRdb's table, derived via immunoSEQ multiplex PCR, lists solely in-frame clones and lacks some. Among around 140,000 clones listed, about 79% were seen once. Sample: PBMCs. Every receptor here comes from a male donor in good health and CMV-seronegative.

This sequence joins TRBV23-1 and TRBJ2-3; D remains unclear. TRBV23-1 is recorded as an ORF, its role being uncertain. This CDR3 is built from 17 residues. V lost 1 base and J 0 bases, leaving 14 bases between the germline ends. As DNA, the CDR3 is TGCGCCAGCAGTCAATTTCCGCGATTTCGGAGCACAGATACGCAGTATTTT. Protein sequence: CASSQFPRFRSTDTQYF.

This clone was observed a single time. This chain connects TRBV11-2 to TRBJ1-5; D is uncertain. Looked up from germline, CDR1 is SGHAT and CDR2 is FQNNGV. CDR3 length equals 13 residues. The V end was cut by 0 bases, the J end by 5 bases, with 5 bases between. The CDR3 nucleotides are TGTGCCAGCAGCTTAGATTCATATCAGCCCCAGCATTTT. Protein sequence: CASSLDSYQPQHF.

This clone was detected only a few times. CDR3 sequence (DNA): TGTGCCAGCAGTTACTGGCCCCTGTTGGCGGAGCGGGAGCTGTTTTTT. Translated, it gives CASSYWPLLAERELFF. V gene TRBV6-5 combines with J gene TRBJ2-2; D is unresolved. Germline V lookup: CDR1 MNHEY, CDR2 SVGAGI. V gave up 1 base and J gave up 9 bases, with 18 bases separating them. The CDR3 has 16 residues.

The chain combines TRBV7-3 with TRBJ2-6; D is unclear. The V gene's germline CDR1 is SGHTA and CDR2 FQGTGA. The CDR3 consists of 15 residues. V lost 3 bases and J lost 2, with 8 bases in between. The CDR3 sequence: CASSFQIAGANVLTF. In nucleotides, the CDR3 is TGTGCCAGCAGCTTCCAGATTGCTGGGGCCAACGTCCTGACTTTC.

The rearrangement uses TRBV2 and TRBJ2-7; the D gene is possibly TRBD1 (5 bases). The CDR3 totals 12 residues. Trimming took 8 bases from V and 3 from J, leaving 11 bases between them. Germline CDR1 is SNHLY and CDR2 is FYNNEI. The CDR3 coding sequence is TGTGCCAGCCGGAAAGACAGCTACGAGCAGTACTTC. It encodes CASRKDSYEQYF.

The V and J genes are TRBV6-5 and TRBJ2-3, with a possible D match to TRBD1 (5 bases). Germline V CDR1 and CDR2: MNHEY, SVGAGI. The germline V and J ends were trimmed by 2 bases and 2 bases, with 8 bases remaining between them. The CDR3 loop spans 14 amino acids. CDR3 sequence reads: CASSYGQDTDTQYF. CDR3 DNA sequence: TGTGCCAGCAGTTACGGACAAGACACAGATACGCAGTATTTT.

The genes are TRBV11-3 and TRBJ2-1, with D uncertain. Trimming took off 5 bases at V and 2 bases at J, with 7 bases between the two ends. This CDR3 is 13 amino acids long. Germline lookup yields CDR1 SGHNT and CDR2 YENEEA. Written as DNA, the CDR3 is TGTGCCAGCAGCAACTTCCCCTACAATGAGCAGTTCTTC. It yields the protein CASSNFPYNEQFF. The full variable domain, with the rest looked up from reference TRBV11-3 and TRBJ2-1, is EAGVVQSPRYKIIEKKQPVAFWCNPISGHNTLYWYLQNLGQGPELLIRYENEEAVDDSQLPKDRFSAERLKGVDSTLKIQPAELGDSAVYLCASSNFPYNEQFFGPGTRLTVL.

CDR3: CSVLARLNTEAFF. Written as DNA, the CDR3 is TGCAGCGTATTAGCCCGTCTGAACACTGAAGCTTTCTTT. This chain joins TRBV29-1 and TRBJ1-1; D not resolved. Per germline, CDR1 SQVTM and CDR2 ANQGSEA. V lost 6 bases and J 0 bases, leaving 11 bases between the germline ends. The CDR3 covers 13 residues.

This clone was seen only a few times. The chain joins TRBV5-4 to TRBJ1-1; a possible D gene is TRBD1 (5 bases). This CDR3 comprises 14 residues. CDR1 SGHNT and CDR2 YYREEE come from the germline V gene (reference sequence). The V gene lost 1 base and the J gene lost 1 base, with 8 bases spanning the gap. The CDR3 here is CASSLWGGNTEAFF. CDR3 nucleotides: TGTGCCAGCAGCTTGTGGGGGGGGAACACTGAAGCTTTCTTT.

CDR3 nucleotides: TGTGCCAGCTCACGCGCCAACACCGGGGAGCTGTTTTTT. Residues: CASSRANTGELFF. The J gene is TRBJ2-2, the V gene TRBV18; D is undetermined. Trimming removed 4 bases at V and 2 bases at J, with 5 bases between. This CDR3 has 13 residues. CDR1 and CDR2 (germline): KGHSH, LQKENI.

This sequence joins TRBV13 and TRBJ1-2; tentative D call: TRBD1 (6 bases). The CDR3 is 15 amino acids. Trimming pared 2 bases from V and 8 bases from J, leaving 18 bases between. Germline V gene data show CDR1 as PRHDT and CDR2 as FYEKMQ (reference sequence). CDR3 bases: TGTGCCAGCAGCTTATCGGGGGGCGGTATGAGAGGCTACACCTTC. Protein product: CASSLSGGGMRGYTF.

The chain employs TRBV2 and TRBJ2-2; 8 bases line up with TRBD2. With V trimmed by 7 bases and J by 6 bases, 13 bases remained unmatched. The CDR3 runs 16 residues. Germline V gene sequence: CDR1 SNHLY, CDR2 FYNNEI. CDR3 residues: CASTVLAGLYAGELFF. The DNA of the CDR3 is TGTGCCAGCACGGTTTTAGCGGGGTTGTACGCCGGGGAGCTGTTTTTT.

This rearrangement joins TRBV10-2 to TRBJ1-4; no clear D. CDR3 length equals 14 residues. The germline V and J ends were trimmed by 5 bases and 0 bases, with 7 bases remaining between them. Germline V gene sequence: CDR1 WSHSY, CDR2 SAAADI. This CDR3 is CASSRDPTNEKLFF. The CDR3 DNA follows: TGCGCCAGCAGTCGGGATCCAACTAATGAAAAACTGTTTTTT.

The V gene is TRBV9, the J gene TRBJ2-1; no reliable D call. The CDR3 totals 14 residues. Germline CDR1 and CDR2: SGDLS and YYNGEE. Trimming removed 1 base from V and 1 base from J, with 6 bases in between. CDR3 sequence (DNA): TGTGCCAGCAGCGTACAGGCTTCCTACAATGAGCAGTTCTTC. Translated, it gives CASSVQASYNEQFF.

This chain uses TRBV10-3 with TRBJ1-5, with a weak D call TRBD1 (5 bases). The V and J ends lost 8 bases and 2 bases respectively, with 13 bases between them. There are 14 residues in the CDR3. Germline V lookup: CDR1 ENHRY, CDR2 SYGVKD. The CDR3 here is CAIWRGGGNQPQHF. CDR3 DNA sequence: TGTGCCATCTGGAGGGGTGGGGGCAATCAGCCCCAGCATTTT.

The CDR3 reads CASSIEGTGGADTQYF. CDR3 DNA: TGTGCCAGTAGTATAGAGGGGACAGGGGGCGCAGATACGCAGTATTTT. V is TRBV19 and J is TRBJ2-3; TRBD1 agrees at 12 bases. The CDR3 runs 16 residues. V lost 0 bases, J lost 4 bases, and 2 bases stayed unmatched. Germline loops: CDR1 LNHDA, CDR2 SQIVND (reference sequence).

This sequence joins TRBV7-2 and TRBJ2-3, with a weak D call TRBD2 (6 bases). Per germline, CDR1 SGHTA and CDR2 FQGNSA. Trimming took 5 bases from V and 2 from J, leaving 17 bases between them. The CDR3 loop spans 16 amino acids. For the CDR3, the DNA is TGTGCCAGCAGCCCCACCGGGACTTTTAACACAGATACGCAGTATTTT. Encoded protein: CASSPTGTFNTDTQYF.

The DNA of the CDR3 is TGCGCCAGCAGCCAAGTGTCGAGCGGGAGCCCCGAGCAGTACTTC. Encoded protein: CASSQVSSGSPEQYF. The chain links TRBV4-1 to TRBJ2-5; 8 nucleotides agree with TRBD2. The DNA end lines up better with TRBJ2-7; the J call may be wrong. Germline V gives CDR1 MGHRA, CDR2 YSYEKL. The CDR3 extends over 15 amino acids.

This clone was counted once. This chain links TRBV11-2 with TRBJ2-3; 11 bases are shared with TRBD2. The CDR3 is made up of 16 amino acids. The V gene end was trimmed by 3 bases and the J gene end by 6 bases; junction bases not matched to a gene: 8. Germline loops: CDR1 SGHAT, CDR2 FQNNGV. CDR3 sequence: CASSFTSGRRGDTQYF. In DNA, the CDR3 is TGTGCCAGCAGCTTTACTAGCGGGAGAAGGGGGGATACGCAGTATTTT.

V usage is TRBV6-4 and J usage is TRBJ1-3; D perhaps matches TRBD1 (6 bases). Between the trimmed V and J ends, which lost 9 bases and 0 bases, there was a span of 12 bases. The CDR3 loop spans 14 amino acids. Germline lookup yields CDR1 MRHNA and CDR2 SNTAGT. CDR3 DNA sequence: TGTGCCAGTGCCCTGACAGGCTCTGGAAACACCATATATTTT. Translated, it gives CASALTGSGNTIYF.

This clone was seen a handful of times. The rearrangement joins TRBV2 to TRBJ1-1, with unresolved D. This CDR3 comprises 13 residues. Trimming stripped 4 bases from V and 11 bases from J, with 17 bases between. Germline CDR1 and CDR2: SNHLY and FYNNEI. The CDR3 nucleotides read TGTGCCAGCAGTGTTGGCGGAAAAGCTTTGGCTTTCTTT. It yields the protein CASSVGGKALAFF.

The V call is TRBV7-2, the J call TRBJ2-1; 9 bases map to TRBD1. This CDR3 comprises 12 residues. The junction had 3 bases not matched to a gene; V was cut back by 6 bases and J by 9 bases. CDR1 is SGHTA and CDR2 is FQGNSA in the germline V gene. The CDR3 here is CASRGQGPEQFF. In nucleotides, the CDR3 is TGTGCCAGCAGGGGACAGGGTCCTGAGCAGTTCTTC.

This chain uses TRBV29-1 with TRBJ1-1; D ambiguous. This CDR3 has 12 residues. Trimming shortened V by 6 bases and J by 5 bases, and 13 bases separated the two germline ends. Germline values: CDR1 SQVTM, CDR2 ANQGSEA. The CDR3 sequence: CSVVGPGTEAFF. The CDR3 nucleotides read TGCAGCGTGGTAGGCCCGGGGACTGAAGCTTTCTTT.

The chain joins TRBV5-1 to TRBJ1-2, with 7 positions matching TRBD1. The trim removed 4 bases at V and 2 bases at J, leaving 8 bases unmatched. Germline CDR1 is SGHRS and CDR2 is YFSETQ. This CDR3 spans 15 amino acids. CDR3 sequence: CASSATGDPNYGYTF. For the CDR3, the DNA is TGCGCCAGCAGCGCTACAGGGGATCCCAACTATGGCTACACCTTC.

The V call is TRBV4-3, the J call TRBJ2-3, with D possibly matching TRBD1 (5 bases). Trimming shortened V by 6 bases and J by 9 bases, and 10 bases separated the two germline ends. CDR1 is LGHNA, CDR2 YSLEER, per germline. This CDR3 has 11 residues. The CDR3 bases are TGCGCCAGCAGTCTGGGGCGGACGCAGTATTTT. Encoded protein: CASSLGRTQYF.

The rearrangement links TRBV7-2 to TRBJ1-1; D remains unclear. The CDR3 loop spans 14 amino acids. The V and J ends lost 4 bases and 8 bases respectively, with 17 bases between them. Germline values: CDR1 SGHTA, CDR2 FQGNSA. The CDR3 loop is CASSSMTAGREAFF. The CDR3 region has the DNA TGTGCCAGCAGCTCAATGACGGCCGGGAGGGAAGCTTTCTTT.

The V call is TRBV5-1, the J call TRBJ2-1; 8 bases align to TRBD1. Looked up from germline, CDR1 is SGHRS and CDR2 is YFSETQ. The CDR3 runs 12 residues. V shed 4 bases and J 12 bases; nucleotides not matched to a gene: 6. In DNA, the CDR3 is TGCGCCAGCAGCCTGGGACAGGCTGGGCAGTTCTTC. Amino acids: CASSLGQAGQFF.

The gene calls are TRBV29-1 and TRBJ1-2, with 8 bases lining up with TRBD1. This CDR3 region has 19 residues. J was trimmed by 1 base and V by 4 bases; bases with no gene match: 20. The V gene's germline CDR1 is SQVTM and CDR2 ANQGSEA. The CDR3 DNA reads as TGCAGCGTTGCCCGGGACAGGCGGGGAAGAACGGGTTATAACTATGGCTACACCTTC. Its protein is CSVARDRRGRTGYNYGYTF.

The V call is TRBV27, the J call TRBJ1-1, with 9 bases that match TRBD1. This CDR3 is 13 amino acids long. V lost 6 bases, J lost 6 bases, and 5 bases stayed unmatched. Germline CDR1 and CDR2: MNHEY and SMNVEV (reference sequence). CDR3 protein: CASRGTGRSEAFF. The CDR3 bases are TGTGCCAGCAGGGGGACAGGGCGGTCTGAAGCTTTCTTT.

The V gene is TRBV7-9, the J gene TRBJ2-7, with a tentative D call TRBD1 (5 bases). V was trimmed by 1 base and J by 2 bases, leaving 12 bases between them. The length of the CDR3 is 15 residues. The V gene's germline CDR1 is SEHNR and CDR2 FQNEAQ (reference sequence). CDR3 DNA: TGTGCCAGCAGCTTAGAGGAGACAGCTACCTACGAGCAGTACTTC. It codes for CASSLEETATYEQYF.

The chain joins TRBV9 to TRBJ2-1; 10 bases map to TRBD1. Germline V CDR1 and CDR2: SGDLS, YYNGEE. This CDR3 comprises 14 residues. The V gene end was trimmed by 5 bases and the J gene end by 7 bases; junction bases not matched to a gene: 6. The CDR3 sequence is CASSRQGAQNEQFF. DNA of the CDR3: TGTGCCAGCAGTAGACAGGGGGCCCAGAATGAGCAGTTCTTC.

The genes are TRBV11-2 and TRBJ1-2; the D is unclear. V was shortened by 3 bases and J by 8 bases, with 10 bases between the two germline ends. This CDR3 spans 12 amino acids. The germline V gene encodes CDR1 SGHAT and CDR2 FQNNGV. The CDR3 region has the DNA TGTGCCAGCAGCTTGGCCTCGGGAGGCTACACCTTC. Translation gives CASSLASGGYTF.